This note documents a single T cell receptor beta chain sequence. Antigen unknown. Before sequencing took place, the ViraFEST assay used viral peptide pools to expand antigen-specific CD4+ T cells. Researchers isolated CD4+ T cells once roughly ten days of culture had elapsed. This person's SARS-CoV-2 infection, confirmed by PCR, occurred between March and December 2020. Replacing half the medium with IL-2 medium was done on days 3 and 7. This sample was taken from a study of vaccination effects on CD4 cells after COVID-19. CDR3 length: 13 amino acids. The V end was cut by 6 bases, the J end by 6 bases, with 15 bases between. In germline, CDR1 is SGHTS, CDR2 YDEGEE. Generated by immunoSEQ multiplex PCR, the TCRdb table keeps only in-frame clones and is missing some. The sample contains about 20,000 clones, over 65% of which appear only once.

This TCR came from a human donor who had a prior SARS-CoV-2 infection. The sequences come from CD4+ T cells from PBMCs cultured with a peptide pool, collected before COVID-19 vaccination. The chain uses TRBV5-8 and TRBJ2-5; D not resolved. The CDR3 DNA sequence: TGTGCCAGCACCTGGATCATCTCCCAGACCCAGTACTTC. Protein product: CASTWIISQTQYF.